These 9 T cell receptor beta chains share one sample of origin, sequenced in a study of cytomegalovirus exposure and HLA in healthy donors. With 60 Vbeta and 13 Jbeta primers, the PCR was carried out. TCRdb keeps only in-frame clones here, not all; method: immunoSEQ multiplex PCR. The sample has approximately 150,000 clones; approximately 79% are singletons. Sequencing input: PBMCs. The origin of the receptors is a woman aged 25 to 39 in good health and CMV-seronegative.

This chain uses TRBV19 with TRBJ1-5; D not certain. V dropped 4 bases and J dropped 4 bases, with 5 bases sitting between them. This CDR3 comprises 12 residues. Germline V gives CDR1 LNHDA, CDR2 SQIVND (reference sequence). The CDR3 loop is CASSKINQPQHF. CDR3 nucleotides: TGTGCCAGTAGTAAAATAAATCAGCCCCAGCATTTT.

Only a few counts were recorded for this clone. In nucleotides, the CDR3 is TGTGCCAGCAGTGAATGGGAGACTGAAGCTTTCTTT. The encoded protein is CASSEWETEAFF. J is TRBJ1-1 and V is TRBV25-1; D is unclear. Trimming removed 1 base from V and 5 bases from J, with 5 bases in between. The germline V gene has CDR1 MGHDK and CDR2 SYGVNS. The CDR3 contains 12 residues.

The CDR3 DNA sequence: TGTGCCAGCAGCCGTCCGGGACAGGGGGCGTACGAGCAGTACTTC. Translating it yields CASSRPGQGAYEQYF. The V and J genes are TRBV14 and TRBJ2-7; 12 bases are a match to TRBD1. The CDR3 loop spans 15 amino acids. Germline CDR1 and CDR2: SGHDN and FVKESK. The ends lost 4 bases at V and 4 bases at J; junction bases unmatched: 5. The full variable domain, with the rest looked up from reference TRBV14 and TRBJ2-7, is EAGVTQFPSHSVIEKGQTVTLRCDPISGHDNLYWYRRVMGKEIKFLLHFVKESKQDESGMPNNRFLAERTGGTYSTLKVQPAELEDSGVYFCASSRPGQGAYEQYFGPGTRLTVT.

The V and J genes are TRBV7-2 and TRBJ1-1, with D possibly being TRBD1 (5 bases). Trimming pared 5 bases from V and 7 bases from J, leaving 17 bases between. The length of the CDR3 is 14 residues. The germline V gene encodes CDR1 SGHTA and CDR2 FQGNSA. CDR3 amino acids: CASSAVAGVGEAFF. The CDR3 region has the DNA TGTGCCAGCAGCGCCGTGGCGGGGGTCGGTGAAGCTTTCTTT.

This sequence joins TRBV6-5 and TRBJ1-2; tentative D call: TRBD1 (5 bases). This CDR3 has 15 amino acids. The germline V and J ends were trimmed by 4 bases and 5 bases, with 17 bases remaining between them. In germline, CDR1 is MNHEY, CDR2 SVGAGI. The CDR3 coding sequence is TGTGCCAGCAGTTTTAGGGACGGACTAGGATATGGCTACACCTTC. Its protein product is CASSFRDGLGYGYTF.

The V and J genes are TRBV9 and TRBJ2-6, with D tentatively TRBD1 (6 bases). V was cut by 3 bases and J by 2 bases, with 21 bases left in between. Germline CDR1 reads SGDLS; CDR2 reads YYNGEE. The CDR3 extends over 19 amino acids. The CDR3 is CASSAPIQGASAGANVLTF. The CDR3 DNA is TGTGCCAGCAGCGCACCCATACAGGGTGCGTCTGCTGGGGCCAACGTCCTGACTTTC.

The chain joins TRBV7-2 to TRBJ1-1, with TRBD1 matching over 8 bases. This CDR3 is built from 14 residues. V lost 5 bases to trimming and J lost 5 bases; unmatched junction nucleotides: 7. CDR1 and CDR2 from the germline V gene are SGHTA and FQGNSA. For the CDR3, the DNA is TGTGCCAGCAGCACAGACAGGGGTTGGACTGAAGCTTTCTTT. Amino acids: CASSTDRGWTEAFF.

Notes on this clone: At one end the junction does not follow the germline gene, possibly because of a read error. The CDR3 reads CASRPYQGPQEAQYF. The CDR3 DNA is TGCGCCAGCAGACCGTATCAGGGGCCTCAAGAGGCCCAGTACTTC. The gene calls are TRBV23-1 and TRBJ2-5; TRBD1 might be the D (6 bases). TRBV23-1 is designated an ORF whose function remains uncertain. This CDR3 comprises 15 residues.

The V and J genes are TRBV11-2 and TRBJ2-7, with 8 bases aligning to TRBD1. Germline lookup yields CDR1 SGHAT and CDR2 FQNNGV. Unmatched junction bases numbered 11, after V lost 5 bases and J lost 5 bases. The CDR3 is 15 residues long. The CDR3, as DNA: TGTGCCAGCAGCCCCGCCCCGGGACAGGCCGACGAGCAGTACTTC. This encodes CASSPAPGQADEQYF.